The present T cell receptor beta chain was sequenced within a study of blood T cell repertoires in COVID-19. Study background: The United States, Italy and Spain were the sources of the acute and convalescent COVID-19 samples.

As regards this clone: This CDR3 is also generated by other DNA sequences in the sample.

The data were produced by immunoSEQ multiplex PCR, yet TCRdb's version contains in-frame clones alone and is incomplete. The sample contains some 300,000 clones, 88% of which appear only once. Material: PBMCs or T cells enriched from blood (not recorded which). The receptor was isolated from a woman aged 55-69 years in a cohort exposed to, infected with or recovered from COVID-19 (not recorded which).

CDR3 in DNA: TGCGCCAGCAGCTTGGTCGGGAACTCCTACGAGCAGTACTTC. Its protein is CASSLVGNSYEQYF. The chain joins TRBV5-1 to TRBJ2-7; D is possibly TRBD2 (5 bases). V shed 0 bases and J shed 0 bases, with 7 bases lying between them. Germline loops: CDR1 SGHRS, CDR2 YFSETQ. The CDR3 runs to 14 residues.